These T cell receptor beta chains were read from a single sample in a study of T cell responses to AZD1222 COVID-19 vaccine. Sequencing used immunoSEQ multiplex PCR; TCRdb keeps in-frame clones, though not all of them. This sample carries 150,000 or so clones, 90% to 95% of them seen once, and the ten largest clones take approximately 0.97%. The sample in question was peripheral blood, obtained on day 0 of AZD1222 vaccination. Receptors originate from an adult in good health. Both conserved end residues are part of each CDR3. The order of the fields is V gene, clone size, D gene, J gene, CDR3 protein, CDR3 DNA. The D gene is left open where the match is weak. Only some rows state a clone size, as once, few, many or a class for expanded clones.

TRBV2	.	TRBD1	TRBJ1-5	CASSRDRPGGSNQPQHF	TGTGCCAGCAGTAGGGACAGGCCTGGTGGGAGCAATCAGCCCCAGCATTTT
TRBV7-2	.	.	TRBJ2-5	CASSLVPGGETQYF	TGTGCCAGCAGCTTAGTCCCCGGAGGGGAGACCCAGTACTTC
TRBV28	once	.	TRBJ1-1	CASSSMNTEAFF	TGTGCCAGCAGTTCAATGAACACTGAAGCTTTCTTT
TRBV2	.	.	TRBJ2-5	CASSESYLVGTQYF	TGTGCCAGCAGTGAATCCTACCTAGTGGGGACCCAGTACTTC
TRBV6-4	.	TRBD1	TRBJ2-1	CASSGTGTGGCNEQFF	TGTGCCAGCAGCGGGACCGGGACAGGGGGGTGCAATGAGCAGTTCTTC
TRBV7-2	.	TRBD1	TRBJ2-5	CASSLAGPQGSETQYF	TGTGCCAGCAGCTTAGCCGGACCACAGGGGTCGGAGACCCAGTACTTC
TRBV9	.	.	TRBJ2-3	CASSASWGDTQYF	TGTGCCAGCAGCGCCTCGTGGGGCGATACGCAGTATTTT
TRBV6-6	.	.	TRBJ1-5	CASSSHGNQPQHF	TGTGCCAGCAGTAGCCATGGCAATCAGCCCCAGCATTTT
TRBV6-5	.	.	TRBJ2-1	CASSYGQYNEQFF	TGTGCCAGCAGTTACGGGCAGTACAATGAGCAGTTCTTC
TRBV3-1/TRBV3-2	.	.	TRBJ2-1	CASSQRDNEQFF	TGTGCCAGCAGTCAAAGGGACAATGAGCAGTTCTTC
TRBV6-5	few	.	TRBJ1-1	CASSYSNRMNTEAFF	TGTGCCAGCAGTTACTCGAACAGAATGAACACTGAAGCTTTCTTT